Presented here are 7 T cell receptor beta chains from one specimen sequenced in a study of OX40 agonist ivuxolimab in advanced cancers. Sequencing was performed with immunoSEQ multiplex PCR; in TCRdb, only in-frame clones are kept and a portion is missing. This sample has 55,000 to 65,000 clones, with approximately 89% found just once. Sample: CD4+ or CD8+ T cells sorted from blood, taken in a trial of the OX40 agonist ivuxolimab. These receptors were collected from an adult with an advanced solid tumor such as melanoma, head and neck, liver or kidney cancer.

The J gene is TRBJ2-1, the V gene TRBV11-2; 8 nucleotides line up with TRBD2. Germline CDR1 SGHAT, CDR2 FQNNGV. V trimming: 1 base; J trimming: 3 bases; junction bases outside the gene matches: 5. This CDR3 is 16 amino acids long. In DNA form, the CDR3 reads TGTGCCAGCAGCTTAGTCCGGGGGACTAGCTACAATGAGCAGTTCTTC. It translates to CASSLVRGTSYNEQFF.

This clone showed up just once. The genes are TRBV6-1 and TRBJ1-5; TRBD1 matches 10 bases. V was pared by 7 bases and J by 6 bases, with 9 bases of the junction left unmatched. Germline V gene lookup returns CDR1 MNHNS and CDR2 SASEGT. CDR3 length: 15 residues. This CDR3 is CASIRGTGAGQPQHF. CDR3 bases: TGTGCCAGCATCCGTGGGACAGGGGCAGGTCAGCCCCAGCATTTT.

CDR3 sequence: CASSLGQREYF. CDR3 nucleotide sequence: TGTGCCAGCAGCTTAGGACAACGAGAGTACTTC. V usage is TRBV7-2 and J usage is TRBJ2-7; no definite D call. In germline, CDR1 is SGHTA, CDR2 FQGNSA. The CDR3 totals 11 residues. Trimming shortened V by 1 base and J by 11 bases, and 9 bases separated the two germline ends.

The chain uses TRBV6-1 and TRBJ1-1, with 12 nucleotides matching TRBD1. Looked up from germline, CDR1 is MNHNS and CDR2 is SASEGT. The CDR3 extends over 19 amino acids. V gave up 0 bases and J gave up 0 bases; unmatched junction bases: 8. The CDR3 bases are TGTGCCAGCAGTGAAGCAATGGGGACAGGGGGCGTCGTGAACACTGAAGCTTTCTTT. Its translation is CASSEAMGTGGVVNTEAFF.

This clone was found once. V is TRBV6-5 and J is TRBJ2-7; 11 bases are shared with TRBD1. CDR1 and CDR2 (germline): MNHEY, SVGAGI. CDR3 length: 16 amino acids. The trim removed 3 bases at V and 4 bases at J, leaving 8 bases unmatched. The CDR3 spells CASSYSGQGAGYEQYF. In DNA form, the CDR3 reads TGTGCCAGCAGTTATTCCGGACAGGGGGCAGGATACGAGCAGTACTTC.

The V and J genes are TRBV2 and TRBJ2-5; D is perhaps TRBD1 (6 bases). Trimming shortened V by 7 bases and J by 1 base, and 16 bases separated the two germline ends. This CDR3 has 15 residues. Germline CDR1 SNHLY, CDR2 FYNNEI. The CDR3, as DNA: TGTGCCAGCACCCAACAGGGTACGCCCCAAGAGACCCAGTACTTC. Protein: CASTQQGTPQETQYF. The variable domain in full, with the rest retrieved from reference TRBV2 and TRBJ2-5, is EPEVTQTPSHQVTQMGQEVILRCVPISNHLYFYWYRQILGQKVEFLVSFYNNEISEKSEIFDDQFSVERPDGSNFTLKIRSTKLEDSAMYFCASTQQGTPQETQYFGPGTRLLVL.

The rearrangement joins TRBV19 to TRBJ2-5, with 12 bases matching TRBD2. With V trimmed by 0 bases and J by 6 bases, 11 bases remained unmatched. The germline gives CDR1 LNHDA, CDR2 SQIVND (reference sequence). CDR3 length: 18 residues. The CDR3 DNA reads as TGTGCCAGTAGTATAGATAATCCTGGACTAGCGGGAAGAAAGACCCAGTACTTC. Protein: CASSIDNPGLAGRKTQYF. The entire variable domain, with the rest obtained from reference TRBV19 and TRBJ2-5, is as follows: DGGITQSPKYLFRKEGQNVTLSCEQNLNHDAMYWYRQDPGQGLRLIYYSQIVNDFQKGDIAEGYSVSREKKESFPLTVTSAQKNPTAFYLCASSIDNPGLAGRKTQYFGPGTRLLVL.